Listed here are 23 T cell receptor beta chains from one sample, sequenced in a study of blood T cell repertoires in COVID-19. TCRdb's copy holds only in-frame clones and misses some; the assay was immunoSEQ multiplex PCR. In the table there are some 150,000 clones, roughly 80% of which are singletons. The sequenced sample was peripheral blood. Receptors originate from an elderly woman with acute or convalescent COVID-19.

The gene calls are TRBV6-2 or TRBV6-3 and TRBJ2-5; a possible D gene is TRBD2 (7 bases). CDR3 length: 15 residues. Trimming left V 2 bases short and J 6 bases short, with 16 bases between. CDR1 MNHEY and CDR2 SVGEGT come from the germline V gene. CDR3 nucleotides: TGTGCCAGCAGTTACGGGGATAGGGGGGGTCAGACCCAGTACTTC. Amino acid sequence: CASSYGDRGGQTQYF.

V and J are TRBV7-9 and TRBJ2-1, with 9 bases matching TRBD1. There are 16 residues in the CDR3. The germline gives CDR1 SEHNR, CDR2 FQNEAQ (reference sequence). The J segment lost 3 bases and the V segment lost 5 bases, leaving 8 bases of the junction unmatched. CDR3 protein: CASSPTGGKNYNEQFF. CDR3 bases: TGTGCCAGCAGCCCGACAGGGGGAAAGAACTACAATGAGCAGTTCTTC.

This rearrangement joins TRBV5-6 to TRBJ2-5; no clear D gene. Trimming took 1 base from V and 0 from J, leaving 10 bases between them. Germline CDR1 SGHDT, CDR2 YYEEEE. The CDR3 has 15 amino acids. In nucleotides, the CDR3 is TGTGCCAGCAGCTTGAGTGGCACGTACCAAGAGACCCAGTACTTC. It codes for CASSLSGTYQETQYF.

This clone appeared a few times. Here the CDR3 DNA reads TGTGCCAGCAGCACCCGGGACAGGGGATCCAACACTGAAGCTTTCTTT. Translated: CASSTRDRGSNTEAFF. The J gene is TRBJ1-1, the V gene TRBV7-8; TRBD1 matches at 10 bases. Germline CDR1 reads SGHVS; CDR2 reads FQNEAQ. The trim removed 5 bases at V and 2 bases at J, leaving 8 bases unmatched. The CDR3 sequence is 16 residues long.

This chain joins TRBV30 and TRBJ2-7; 10 nucleotides align to TRBD2. CDR1 GTSNPN and CDR2 SVGIG come from the germline V gene (reference sequence). The CDR3 is made up of 13 amino acids. V was pared by 4 bases and J by 6 bases, with 6 bases of the junction left unmatched. The CDR3 DNA reads TGTGCCTGGACCGGGACTAGCGATCGCGAGCAGTACTTC. Residues: CAWTGTSDREQYF.

The chain joins TRBV9 to TRBJ2-2, with a weak D call TRBD2 (6 bases). Germline V gene sequence: CDR1 SGDLS, CDR2 YYNGEE. The CDR3 extends over 16 amino acids. V was trimmed by 0 bases and J by 5 bases, leaving 14 bases between them. CDR3 sequence: CASSVGGGLRTGELFF. The CDR3 coding sequence is TGTGCCAGCAGCGTAGGAGGAGGGTTGAGGACCGGGGAGCTGTTTTTT.

The J gene is TRBJ2-1, the V gene TRBV11-2, with D maybe TRBD2 (7 bases). CDR3 length: 16 residues. Germline V CDR1 and CDR2: SGHAT, FQNNGV. V gave up 4 bases and J gave up 7 bases, with 20 bases separating them. For the CDR3, the DNA is TGTGCCAGCAGCTCCGTGCGGGGGCGGCCGTTGAATGAGCAGTTCTTC. Protein product: CASSSVRGRPLNEQFF.

Points on this clone: Other DNA sequences within the sample encode an identical CDR3. This chain connects TRBV18 to TRBJ2-7; TRBD2 matches at 13 bases. V was clipped by 3 bases and J by 1 base; unmatched bases: 3. Germline loops: CDR1 KGHSH, CDR2 LQKENI. The length of the CDR3 is 16 residues. For the CDR3, the DNA is TGTGCCAGCTCACCCTTACTAGCGGGAGGGTCCTACGAGCAGTACTTC. Its protein is CASSPLLAGGSYEQYF.

This clone came up a few times. The germline gene is not matched at one end of the junction; a read error may be the cause. This chain links TRBV6-1 with TRBJ1-6; unclear D gene. The CDR3 has 14 amino acids. The germline gives CDR1 MNHNS, CDR2 SASEGT. DNA for the CDR3: TGTGCCAGCAGAGAAGGGTTCAGGAATTCACCCCTCCACTTT. It codes for CASREGFRNSPLHF.

The J gene is TRBJ1-1, the V gene TRBV5-1; D unresolved. Trimming took 5 bases from V and 1 from J, leaving 12 bases between them. The germline CDR1 and CDR2 sequences are SGHRS and YFSETQ. The CDR3 length is 14 residues. CDR3 coding DNA: TGCGCCAGCAGAATTGGATCAGGGAACACTGAAGCTTTCTTT. It translates to CASRIGSGNTEAFF.

This clone was counted between two and nine times. The chain links TRBV4-1 to TRBJ2-1; TRBD1 aligns across 7 bases. Germline CDR1 and CDR2: MGHRA and YSYEKL. Trimming at V came to 5 bases and at J to 6 bases, leaving 16 bases not matched to a gene. The CDR3 loop spans 17 amino acids. The CDR3: CASSALPPGPGGNEQFF. CDR3 sequence (DNA): TGCGCCAGCAGCGCATTACCTCCGGGACCAGGGGGCAATGAGCAGTTCTTC.

This chain connects TRBV5-6 to TRBJ2-7; D ambiguous. The germline V gene has CDR1 SGHDT and CDR2 YYEEEE. The CDR3 loop spans 11 amino acids. V was trimmed by 1 base and J by 3 bases, leaving 2 bases between them. CDR3 coding DNA: TGTGCCAGCAGCTTGCGCTACGAGCAGTACTTC. Encoded protein: CASSLRYEQYF.

This clone has just one count. This chain joins TRBV5-1 and TRBJ2-7; weak D call: TRBD1 (5 bases). Trimming cost V 2 bases and J 1 base, with 10 bases left between them. Germline V gene lookup returns CDR1 SGHRS and CDR2 YFSETQ. The CDR3 length is 14 residues. The CDR3 bases are TGCGCCAGCAGCTTTTTGACAGAATCCTACGAGCAGTACTTC. Its translation: CASSFLTESYEQYF.

In this sample, this clone turned up a few times. This chain uses TRBV2 with TRBJ1-2; D remains unclear. The germline gives CDR1 SNHLY, CDR2 FYNNEI. This CDR3 has 13 amino acids. V shed 3 bases and J shed 4 bases, with 9 bases lying between them. The CDR3 nucleotides read TGTGCCAGCAGTGAGAGGAAGGTCTATGGCTACACCTTC. Its protein is CASSERKVYGYTF.

The V call is TRBV4-1, the J call TRBJ2-1; a possible D gene is TRBD2 (5 bases). This CDR3 has 14 amino acids. The germline V gene has CDR1 MGHRA and CDR2 YSYEKL. V lost 4 bases and J 8 bases, leaving 15 bases between the germline ends. In DNA form, the CDR3 reads TGCGCCAGCAGCCTCTGGACTGTACGCCATGAGCAGTTCTTC. Translating it yields CASSLWTVRHEQFF.

The rearrangement joins TRBV7-9 to TRBJ2-1; a possible D gene is TRBD2 (6 bases). This CDR3 region has 16 residues. Germline CDR1 SEHNR, CDR2 FQNEAQ (reference sequence). Trimming took off 4 bases at V and 5 bases at J, with 18 bases between the two ends. CDR3 in DNA: TGTGCCAGCAGCTACAAGGGACTGGGACGGAACAATGAGCAGTTCTTC. Translating gives CASSYKGLGRNNEQFF.

This rearrangement joins TRBV20-1 to TRBJ1-2; D gene ambiguous. Germline values: CDR1 DFQATT, CDR2 SNEGSKA (reference sequence). CDR3 size: 11 residues. V was clipped by 1 base and J by 5 bases, with 5 bases between them. The CDR3 region is CSARGLYGYTF. The CDR3, as DNA: TGCAGTGCTAGAGGTCTGTATGGCTACACCTTC.

The V and J genes are TRBV7-3 and TRBJ1-1; 8 bases match TRBD1. Germline V lookup: CDR1 SGHTA, CDR2 FQGTGA. The CDR3 loop spans 13 amino acids. V was clipped by 4 bases and J by 4 bases; unmatched bases: 2. The CDR3 here is CASSYTGGTEAFF. Written as DNA, the CDR3 is TGTGCCAGCAGCTACACAGGGGGCACTGAAGCTTTCTTT.

The J gene is TRBJ1-2, the V gene TRBV3-1 (or the pseudogene TRBV3-2); TRBD1 might be the D (6 bases). V shed 4 bases and J shed 8 bases, with 14 bases lying between them. Germline V gives CDR1 LGHDT, CDR2 YNNKEL (reference sequence). This CDR3 is built from 13 residues. The CDR3 coding sequence is TGTGCCAGCAGCCTAATCCGGACAGCCGGCTACACCTTC. Its protein is CASSLIRTAGYTF.

The rearrangement links TRBV27 to TRBJ2-7; 8 nucleotides agree with TRBD1. Germline V gene sequence: CDR1 MNHEY, CDR2 SMNVEV (reference sequence). The CDR3 sequence is 13 residues long. Trimming took 8 bases from V and 3 from J; bases not matched to a gene: 6. CDR3 protein: CASGRTGSYEQYF. The DNA for the CDR3 is TGTGCCAGCGGCCGGACAGGGAGCTACGAGCAGTACTTC.

The chain couples TRBV5-1 to TRBJ2-3, with TRBD2 matching over 8 bases. V dropped 2 bases and J dropped 2; count of bases not matched to a gene: 7. CDR1 SGHRS and CDR2 YFSETQ come from the germline V gene. The CDR3 sequence is 16 residues long. The CDR3 nucleotides read TGCGCCAGCAGCTTTAGTACTAGCGGACCCACAGATACGCAGTATTTT. This gives the protein CASSFSTSGPTDTQYF.

V gene TRBV28 combines with J gene TRBJ2-3; TRBD2 is a possible D gene (5 bases). Between the trimmed V and J ends, which lost 6 bases and 1 base, there was a span of 11 bases. Germline-derived CDR1 and CDR2 are MDHEN and SYDVKM. This CDR3 region has 14 residues. The CDR3 here is CASREAQGTDTQYF. The CDR3 nucleotides are TGTGCCAGCAGGGAGGCGCAGGGCACAGATACGCAGTATTTT.

The J gene is TRBJ2-7, the V gene TRBV2; 8 bases align to TRBD2. The CDR3 sequence is 15 residues long. Trimming cost V 3 bases and J 7 bases; bases outside gene matches: 11. Germline CDR1 reads SNHLY; CDR2 reads FYNNEI. For the CDR3, the DNA is TGTGCCAGCAGTGAGGGAGCGGGAGACCCCTTAGAGCAGTACTTC. This gives the protein CASSEGAGDPLEQYF. Full variable domain (outside the CDR3, taken from reference TRBV2 and TRBJ2-7): EPEVTQTPSHQVTQMGQEVILRCVPISNHLYFYWYRQILGQKVEFLVSFYNNEISEKSEIFDDQFSVERPDGSNFTLKIRSTKLEDSAMYFCASSEGAGDPLEQYFGPGTRLTVT.